These 26 T cell receptor beta chains were sequenced from one sample in a study of cytomegalovirus exposure and HLA in healthy donors (dated by TCRdb to between 2016 and 2019). The library came from the immunoSEQ multiplex PCR assay. This immuneACCESS table, as held by TCRdb, lists in-frame sequences with V and J called but not all clones. Of the missing ones, under half trace to an unresolved V gene in checked studies; the others have no known cause. This sample has 150,000 to 180,000 clones in its table, and about 86% of those were observed once. About 22% of the sample is held by the ten biggest clonotypes. Sequenced sample: PBMCs. These receptors came from a man aged 18 to 29 in good health and CMV-seropositive.

The J gene is TRBJ1-2, the V gene TRBV7-9; 7 bases are shared with TRBD1. This CDR3 has 14 amino acids. With 3 bases clipped from V and 2 bases from J, the junction kept 3 bases outside the gene matches. Germline lookup yields CDR1 SEHNR and CDR2 FQNEAQ (reference sequence). CDR3 nucleotides: TGTGCCAGCAGCTTCCCCAGGGGGAACTATGGCTACACCTTC. This sequence encodes CASSFPRGNYGYTF.

The chain uses TRBV5-1 and TRBJ1-5, with 9 positions matching TRBD1. The CDR3 runs 14 residues. The J segment lost 6 bases and the V segment lost 3 bases, leaving 4 bases of the junction unmatched. The germline gives CDR1 SGHRS, CDR2 YFSETQ. CDR3 DNA sequence: TGCGCCAGCAGCTCTACAGGGGGCGGTCAGCCCCAGCATTTT. This encodes CASSSTGGGQPQHF. Full variable domain (rest looked up from reference TRBV5-1 and TRBJ1-5): KAGVTQTPRYLIKTRGQQVTLSCSPISGHRSVSWYQQTPGQGLQFLFEYFSETQRNKGNFPGRFSGRQFSNSRSEMNVSTLELGDSALYLCASSSTGGGQPQHFGDGTRLSIL.

The V call is TRBV5-4, the J call TRBJ1-1; D may be TRBD1 (6 bases). This CDR3 contains 14 residues. V was trimmed by 4 bases and J by 5 bases, leaving 15 bases between them. The germline V gene encodes CDR1 SGHNT and CDR2 YYREEE (reference sequence). CDR3 amino acids: CASSGNRVGTEAFF. The CDR3 nucleotides read TGTGCCAGCAGCGGAAACAGGGTTGGGACTGAAGCTTTCTTT.

V and J are TRBV29-1 and TRBJ2-1, with 10 nucleotides matching TRBD2. V was pared by 6 bases and J by 1 base, with 12 bases of the junction left unmatched. This CDR3 region has 17 residues. Germline V lookup: CDR1 SQVTM, CDR2 ANQGSEA. The CDR3 DNA reads TGCAGCGTCTTCGGGGCTAGCGGGAGTGTATCCTACAATGAGCAGTTCTTC. Amino acid sequence: CSVFGASGSVSYNEQFF.

This clone is medium-sized in the sample. The chain links TRBV19 to TRBJ2-7; TRBD2 aligns across 8 bases. With V trimmed by 6 bases and J by 2 bases, 3 bases remained unmatched. The CDR3 runs to 13 residues. Germline V gene sequence: CDR1 LNHDA, CDR2 SQIVND (reference sequence). The CDR3 region is CASSFGGAYEQYF. In DNA, the CDR3 is TGTGCCAGTAGCTTCGGGGGGGCCTACGAGCAGTACTTC.

V usage is TRBV9 and J usage is TRBJ2-3, with 11 bases identical to TRBD2. CDR3 length: 14 amino acids. In germline, CDR1 is SGDLS, CDR2 YYNGEE. Losses at the gene ends were 4 bases for V and 4 bases for J; bases not matched to a gene: 2. The CDR3 sequence: CASSLSGGADTQYF. The CDR3 DNA follows: TGTGCCAGCAGCCTTAGCGGGGGGGCAGATACGCAGTATTTT.

V and J are TRBV4-3 and TRBJ2-1; D is unclear. V dropped 0 bases and J dropped 10 bases, with 10 bases sitting between them. The CDR3 spans 13 residues. The V gene's germline CDR1 is LGHNA and CDR2 YSLEER. CDR3 coding DNA: TGCGCCAGCAGCCAAGATTTTTATATAGAGCAGTTCTTC. Its protein is CASSQDFYIEQFF.

The CDR3 protein is CASSPVWGAIGGGLEAFF. The DNA of the CDR3 is TGCGCCAGCAGCCCGGTGTGGGGGGCGATTGGCGGGGGCCTTGAAGCTTTCTTT. V usage is TRBV4-1 and J usage is TRBJ1-1, with D possibly being TRBD1 (6 bases). With 4 bases removed from V and 7 bases from J, the gap between germline ends came to 28 bases. The CDR3 is 18 amino acids. CDR1 MGHRA and CDR2 YSYEKL come from the germline V gene.

The chain links TRBV5-1 to TRBJ2-1; 9 bases are a match to TRBD1. The J segment lost 8 bases and the V segment lost 4 bases, leaving 13 bases of the junction unmatched. This CDR3 has 16 amino acids. Germline lookup yields CDR1 SGHRS and CDR2 YFSETQ. CDR3 sequence (DNA): TGCGCCAGCAGCCCGGGGACAGGGTGGATTAGCGATGAGCAGTTCTTC. This gives the protein CASSPGTGWISDEQFF.

This sequence joins TRBV28 and TRBJ2-4, with TRBD1 as a possible D gene (5 bases). Germline V gene sequence: CDR1 MDHEN, CDR2 SYDVKM. CDR3 length equals 16 residues. V was clipped by 3 bases and J by 1 base, with 13 bases between them. The CDR3 DNA reads TGTGCCAGCAGTTTGGCAGGGTTGTTTGCCAAAAACATTCAGTACTTC. Protein product: CASSLAGLFAKNIQYF.

This clone was recorded many times. Distinct nucleotide sequences in the sample also encode this CDR3. The gene calls are TRBV29-1 and TRBJ2-7, with TRBD2 matching 7 bases. Germline CDR1 and CDR2: SQVTM and ANQGSEA. After removal of 2 bases from V and 6 bases from J, the junction contained 7 bases not matched to a gene. CDR3 size: 13 residues. This chain's CDR3 is CSVETGRAGEQYF. The CDR3 DNA follows: TGCAGCGTTGAAACGGGGAGGGCGGGCGAGCAGTACTTC.

The chain employs TRBV5-1 and TRBJ1-3; D is possibly TRBD1 (5 bases). Trimming took 3 bases from V and 4 from J, leaving 11 bases between them. Germline V gene sequence: CDR1 SGHRS, CDR2 YFSETQ. The CDR3 length is 14 residues. Here the CDR3 DNA reads TGCGCCAGCAGCTCCCAGGGTGGAGGAAACACCATATATTTT. It encodes CASSSQGGGNTIYF.

The count of this clone is one. This chain joins TRBV6-5 and TRBJ1-1, with TRBD1 matching 10 bases. The germline CDR1 and CDR2 sequences are MNHEY and SVGAGI. The CDR3 contains 14 residues. Germline trimming cut 6 bases from V and 4 bases from J; bases unmatched to any gene: 5. The DNA for the CDR3 is TGTGCCAGCAGGCGGACAGGGGGGGTCACTGAAGCTTTCTTT. Protein: CASRRTGGVTEAFF.

V and J are TRBV7-6 and TRBJ1-1, with 10 nucleotides matching TRBD1. The CDR3 spans 16 residues. V lost 5 bases, J lost 0 bases, and 6 bases stayed unmatched. Germline CDR1 and CDR2: SGHVS and FNYEAQ. The CDR3 nucleotides read TGTGCCAGCAGCATCCGGGACAGGGGATTGAACACTGAAGCTTTCTTT. Translation: CASSIRDRGLNTEAFF.

The chain links TRBV21-1 to TRBJ2-7; TRBD2, the table's D call, lacks a check against the DNA. TRBV21-1 is recorded as a pseudogene. The CDR3 is 22 amino acids. CDR3: CASSRIITTGLAGGPRSYEQYF. The CDR3, as DNA: TGTGCCAGCAGCAGAATCATAACCACGGGACTAGCGGGGGGCCCTCGCTCCTACGAGCAGTACTTC.

V and J are TRBV7-2 and TRBJ2-2; 9 nucleotides align to TRBD1. V gave up 3 bases and J gave up 4 bases; unmatched junction bases: 12. Germline V gene data show CDR1 as SGHTA and CDR2 as FQGNSA. The CDR3 covers 18 residues. The CDR3 is CASSFYRDRVWATGELFF. DNA for the CDR3: TGTGCCAGCAGCTTCTACCGGGACAGGGTTTGGGCCACCGGGGAGCTGTTTTTT.

The chain joins TRBV4-1 to TRBJ2-1, with 12 bases identical to TRBD2. The V gene's germline CDR1 is MGHRA and CDR2 YSYEKL. J gave up 2 bases and V 5 bases, and 13 bases lay outside the gene matches. CDR3 length: 19 residues. CDR3 in amino acids: CASSASPGLAGPTYNEQFF. The CDR3 DNA is TGCGCCAGCAGCGCAAGTCCGGGACTAGCGGGTCCAACCTACAATGAGCAGTTCTTC.

About this clone itself: Distinct nucleotide sequences in the sample also encode this CDR3. The CDR3 nucleotides are TGCGCCAGCAGCTTGGCAGGGGGCGATGGAAATCAGCCCCAGCATTTT. This gives the protein CASSLAGGDGNQPQHF. The chain carries TRBV5-1 and TRBJ1-5; 8 bases are shared with TRBD1. The CDR3 contains 16 residues. J gave up 4 bases and V 0 bases, and 6 bases lay outside the gene matches. Germline V gene lookup returns CDR1 SGHRS and CDR2 YFSETQ.

The chain recombines TRBV5-7 with TRBJ2-3; 8 bases map to TRBD1. TRBV5-7 is flagged as an ORF with uncertain function. The CDR3 loop spans 16 amino acids. V lost 4 bases and J lost 0; bases outside the gene matches: 7. The CDR3 spells CASSPDRVTSTDTQYF. The CDR3 bases are TGTGCCAGCAGCCCGGACAGGGTAACTAGCACAGATACGCAGTATTTT.

Regarding this clone: Other DNA sequences from this sample encode an identical CDR3 as well. The rearrangement joins TRBV7-2 to TRBJ2-6; D is uncertain. The V end lost 1 base, the J end lost 1 base, and 5 bases lay between the germline ends. The CDR3 covers 15 residues. Germline CDR1 is SGHTA and CDR2 is FQGNSA. The CDR3 region has the DNA TGTGCCAGCAGCTTAGGCAGGTCTGGGGCCAACGTCCTGACTTTC. Translated: CASSLGRSGANVLTF.

CDR3 in DNA: TGCGCCAGCAGCCAAGCCGAACAGGGGCCCACTGAAGCTTTCTTT. Encoded protein: CASSQAEQGPTEAFF. The V and J genes are TRBV4-1 and TRBJ1-1; 7 bases are shared with TRBD1. The CDR3 spans 15 residues. Germline trimming cut 1 base from V and 4 bases from J; bases unmatched to any gene: 6. From germline, CDR1 is MGHRA and CDR2 YSYEKL.

The count of this clone is one. The chain uses TRBV2 and TRBJ2-5; TRBD1 matches 7 bases. With V trimmed by 7 bases and J by 1 base, 9 bases remained unmatched. The CDR3 covers 15 residues. CDR1 SNHLY and CDR2 FYNNEI come from the germline V gene. CDR3 sequence: CASTRQGLFQETQYF. As DNA, the CDR3 is TGTGCCAGCACTAGACAGGGCTTATTCCAAGAGACCCAGTACTTC.

This chain links TRBV6-6 with TRBJ2-7; 9 nucleotides agree with TRBD1. Germline V gene lookup returns CDR1 MNHNY and CDR2 SVGAGI (reference sequence). The CDR3 loop spans 14 amino acids. The junction had 3 bases not matched to a gene; V was cut back by 2 bases and J by 4 bases. The DNA for the CDR3 is TGTGCCAGCAGTTACAAGGACAGGGGTTACGAGCAGTACTTC. It encodes CASSYKDRGYEQYF.

The chain combines TRBV7-9 with TRBJ1-2; possibly TRBD1 for D (5 bases). Germline V gene lookup returns CDR1 SEHNR and CDR2 FQNEAQ (reference sequence). The V end lost 1 base, the J end lost 3 bases, and 9 bases lay between the germline ends. The CDR3 runs 14 residues. The CDR3 is CASSLVAGDYGYTF. CDR3 coding DNA: TGTGCCAGCAGCTTAGTTGCGGGGGACTATGGCTACACCTTC.

The chain couples TRBV30 to TRBJ2-7; D possibly corresponds to TRBD2 (7 bases). The CDR3 has 14 residues. From germline, CDR1 is GTSNPN and CDR2 SVGIG (reference sequence). V lost 3 bases and J lost 6, with 18 bases in between. CDR3 residues: CAWRGGLLSREQYF. The CDR3 DNA sequence: TGTGCCTGGAGGGGGGGGCTCCTCTCCCGCGAGCAGTACTTC. Together with reference TRBV30 and TRBJ2-7, the CDR3 gives the full variable domain: SQTIHQWPATLVQPVGSPLSLECTVEGTSNPNLYWYRQAAGRGLQLLFYSVGIGQISSEVPQNLSASRPQDRQFILSSKKLLLSDSGFYLCAWRGGLLSREQYFGPGTRLTVT.

V gene TRBV13 combines with J gene TRBJ1-4, with TRBD1 matching 8 bases. The V and J ends lost 4 bases and 7 bases, in that order; junction bases with no gene match: 5. The germline V gene encodes CDR1 PRHDT and CDR2 FYEKMQ (reference sequence). The CDR3 is 14 residues long. DNA for the CDR3: TGTGCCAGCAGCTATAACAGGGGGAGTGAAAAACTGTTTTTT. It is translated as CASSYNRGSEKLFF.